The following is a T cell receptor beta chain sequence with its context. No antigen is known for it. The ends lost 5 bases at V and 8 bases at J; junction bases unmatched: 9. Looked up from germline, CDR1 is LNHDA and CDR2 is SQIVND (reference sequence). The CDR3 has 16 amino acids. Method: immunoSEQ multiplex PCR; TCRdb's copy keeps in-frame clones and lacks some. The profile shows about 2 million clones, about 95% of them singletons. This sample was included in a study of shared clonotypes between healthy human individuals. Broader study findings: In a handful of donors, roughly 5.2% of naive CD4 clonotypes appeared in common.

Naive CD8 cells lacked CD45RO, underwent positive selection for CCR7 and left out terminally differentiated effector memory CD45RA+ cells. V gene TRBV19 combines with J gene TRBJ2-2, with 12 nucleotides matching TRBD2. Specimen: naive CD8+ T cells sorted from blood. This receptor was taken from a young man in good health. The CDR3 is CASSAGLAGFWGELFF. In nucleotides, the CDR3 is TGTGCCAGTAGTGCCGGACTAGCGGGATTTTGGGGGGAGCTGTTTTTT.